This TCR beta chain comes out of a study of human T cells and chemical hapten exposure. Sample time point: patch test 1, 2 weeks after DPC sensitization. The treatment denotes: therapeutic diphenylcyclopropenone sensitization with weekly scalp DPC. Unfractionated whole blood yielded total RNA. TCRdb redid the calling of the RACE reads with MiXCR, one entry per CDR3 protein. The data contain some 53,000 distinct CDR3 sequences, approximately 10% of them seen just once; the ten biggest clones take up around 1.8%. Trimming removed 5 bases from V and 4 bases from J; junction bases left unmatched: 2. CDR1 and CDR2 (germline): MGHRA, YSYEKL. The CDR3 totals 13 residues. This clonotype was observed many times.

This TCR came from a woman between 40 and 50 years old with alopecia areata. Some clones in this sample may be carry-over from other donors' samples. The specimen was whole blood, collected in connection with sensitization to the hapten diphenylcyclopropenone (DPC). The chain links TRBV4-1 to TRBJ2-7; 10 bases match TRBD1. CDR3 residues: CASSSDRGYEQYF. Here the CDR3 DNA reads TGCGCCAGCAGCTCGGACAGGGGGTACGAGCAGTACTTC.